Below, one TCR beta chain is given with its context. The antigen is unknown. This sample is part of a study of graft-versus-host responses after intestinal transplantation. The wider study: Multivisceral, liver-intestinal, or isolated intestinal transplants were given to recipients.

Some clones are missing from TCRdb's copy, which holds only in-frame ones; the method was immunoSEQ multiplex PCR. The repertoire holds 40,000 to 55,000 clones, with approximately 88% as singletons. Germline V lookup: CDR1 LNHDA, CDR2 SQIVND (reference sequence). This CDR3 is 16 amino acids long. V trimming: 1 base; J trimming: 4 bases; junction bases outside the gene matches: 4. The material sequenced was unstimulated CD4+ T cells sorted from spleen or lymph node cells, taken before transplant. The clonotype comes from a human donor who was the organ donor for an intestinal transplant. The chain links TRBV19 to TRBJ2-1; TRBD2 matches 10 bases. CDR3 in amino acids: CASSIAASGGYNEQFF. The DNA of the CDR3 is TGTGCCAGTAGTATAGCGGCTAGCGGGGGATACAATGAGCAGTTCTTC.